This TCR beta chain stems from a study of CD8 T cells in Susac syndrome. CDR3 length: 13 residues. V lost 3 bases and J lost 5; bases outside the gene matches: 6. Germline V gene lookup returns CDR1 GTSNPN and CDR2 SVGIG (reference sequence). Negative isolation was used for CD8+ and CD4+ T cells, and FACS enrichment was applied to TEMRA cells. A quantity of about 0.45 to 1 ug RNA underwent reverse transcription using random hexamers. TCRdb itself ran the immunoSEQ multiplex PCR reads through MiXCR, one entry per CDR3 protein. The data show hundreds of thousands of distinct CDR3 sequences, 96% seen once.

Sequences were obtained from CD4+ T cells from PBMCs. The chain has TRBV30 and TRBJ2-5; 7 nucleotides align to TRBD2. This receptor was identified in a human donor with Susac syndrome. CDR3 sequence reads: CAWSGLGFETQYF. The CDR3 DNA follows: TGTGCCTGGAGCGGACTAGGGTTTGAGACCCAGTACTTC.